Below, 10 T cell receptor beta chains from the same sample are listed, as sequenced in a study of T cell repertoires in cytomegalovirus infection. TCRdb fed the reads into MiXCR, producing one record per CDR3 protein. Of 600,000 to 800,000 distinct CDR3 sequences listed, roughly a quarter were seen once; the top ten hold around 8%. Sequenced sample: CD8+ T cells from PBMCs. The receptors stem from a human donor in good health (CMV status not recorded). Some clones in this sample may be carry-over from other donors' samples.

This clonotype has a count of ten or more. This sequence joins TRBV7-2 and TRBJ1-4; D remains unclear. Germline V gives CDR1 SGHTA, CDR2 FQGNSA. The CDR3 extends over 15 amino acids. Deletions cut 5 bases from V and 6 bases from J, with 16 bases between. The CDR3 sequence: CASSPTWREYEKLFF. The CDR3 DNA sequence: TGTGCCAGCAGCCCCACGTGGCGGGAATATGAAAAACTGTTTTTT.

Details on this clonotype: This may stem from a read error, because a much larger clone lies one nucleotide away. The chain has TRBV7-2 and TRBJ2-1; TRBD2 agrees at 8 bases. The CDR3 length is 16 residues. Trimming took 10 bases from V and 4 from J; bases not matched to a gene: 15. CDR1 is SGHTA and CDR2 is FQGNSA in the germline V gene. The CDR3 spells CANITPSGRPYNEQFF. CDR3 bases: TGTGCCAACATCACTCCTAGCGGGCGACCATACAATGAGCAGTTCTTC.

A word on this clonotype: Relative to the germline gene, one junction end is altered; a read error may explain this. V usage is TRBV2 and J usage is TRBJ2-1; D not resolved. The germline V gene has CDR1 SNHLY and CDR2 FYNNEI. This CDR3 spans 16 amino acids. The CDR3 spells CASSEVAWGLYNKQFF. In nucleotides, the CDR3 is TGTGCCAGCAGTGAAGTAGCCTGGGGTTTGTACAATAAGCAGTTCTTC. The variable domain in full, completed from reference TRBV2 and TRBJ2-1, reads EPEVTQTPSHQVTQMGQEVILRCVPISNHLYFYWYRQILGQKVEFLVSFYNNEISEKSEIFDDQFSVERPDGSNFTLKIRSTKLEDSAMYFCASSEVAWGLYNKQFFGPGTRLTVL.

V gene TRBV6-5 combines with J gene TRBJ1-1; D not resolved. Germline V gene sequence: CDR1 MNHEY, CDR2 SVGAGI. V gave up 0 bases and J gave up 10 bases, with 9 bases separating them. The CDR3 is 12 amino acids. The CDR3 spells CASSYSGGSAFF. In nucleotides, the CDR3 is TGTGCCAGCAGTTACTCAGGCGGTTCAGCTTTCTTT.

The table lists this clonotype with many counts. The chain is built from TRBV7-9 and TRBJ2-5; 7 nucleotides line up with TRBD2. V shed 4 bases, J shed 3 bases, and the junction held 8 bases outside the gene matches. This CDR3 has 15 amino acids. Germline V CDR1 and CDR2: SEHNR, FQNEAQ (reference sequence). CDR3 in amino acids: CASSSLAADKETQYF. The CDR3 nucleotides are TGTGCCAGCAGCTCCCTAGCGGCCGACAAAGAGACCCAGTACTTC.

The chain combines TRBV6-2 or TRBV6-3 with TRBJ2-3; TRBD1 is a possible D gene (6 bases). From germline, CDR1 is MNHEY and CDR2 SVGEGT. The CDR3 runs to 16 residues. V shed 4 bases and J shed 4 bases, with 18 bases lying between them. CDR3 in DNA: TGTGCCAGCAGTTTAACGGACAGCCCCGCAGCAGATACGCAGTATTTT. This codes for CASSLTDSPAADTQYF.

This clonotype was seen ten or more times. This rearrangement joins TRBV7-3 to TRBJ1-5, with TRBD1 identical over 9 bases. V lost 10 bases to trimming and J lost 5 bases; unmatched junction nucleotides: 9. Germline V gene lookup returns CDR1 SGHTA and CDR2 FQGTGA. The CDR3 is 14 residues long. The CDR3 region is CAIGTGPSHQPQHF. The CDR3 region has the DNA TGTGCCATAGGGACAGGGCCATCTCATCAGCCCCAGCATTTT. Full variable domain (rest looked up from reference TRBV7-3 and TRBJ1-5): GAGVSQTPSNKVTEKGKYVELRCDPISGHTALYWYRQSLGQGPEFLIYFQGTGAADDSGLPNDRFFAVRPEGSVSTLKIQRTERGDSAVYLCAIGTGPSHQPQHFGDGTRLSIL.

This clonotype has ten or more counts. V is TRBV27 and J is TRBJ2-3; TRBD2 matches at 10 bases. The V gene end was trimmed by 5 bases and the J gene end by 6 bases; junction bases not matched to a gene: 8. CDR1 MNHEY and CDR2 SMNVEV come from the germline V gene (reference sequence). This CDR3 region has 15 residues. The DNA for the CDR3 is TGTGCCAGCAGTCCAAGCGGGGGGGCCCCCGATACGCAGTATTTT. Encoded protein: CASSPSGGAPDTQYF.

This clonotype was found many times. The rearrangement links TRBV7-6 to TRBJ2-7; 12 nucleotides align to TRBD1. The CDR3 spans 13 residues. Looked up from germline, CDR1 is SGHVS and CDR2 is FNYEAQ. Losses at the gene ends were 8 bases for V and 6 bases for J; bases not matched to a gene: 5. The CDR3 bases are TGTGCCAGCCGGGACAGGGGGCACTCCGAGCAGTACTTC. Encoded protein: CASRDRGHSEQYF.

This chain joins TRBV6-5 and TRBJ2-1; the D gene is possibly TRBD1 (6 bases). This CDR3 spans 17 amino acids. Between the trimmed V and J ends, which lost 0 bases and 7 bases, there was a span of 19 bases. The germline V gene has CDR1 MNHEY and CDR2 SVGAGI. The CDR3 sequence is CASSYSLTGRERNEQFF. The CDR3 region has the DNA TGTGCCAGCAGTTACTCTTTGACAGGTCGCGAAAGGAATGAGCAGTTCTTC.